This T cell receptor beta chain was observed in a study of blood T cell repertoires in COVID-19. Overall study context: The samples span acute and convalescent COVID-19 from the United States, Italy and Spain. The cDNA or gDNA used as material had been derived from T cells, B-cell-depleted T cells, or PBMCs.

Original data processing: Cell counts per sample came from amplifying reference gene primers. Assay: immunoSEQ multiplex PCR; the TCRdb copy retains only in-frame clones and omits some. V and J calls and clone size come straight from that table; D and trimming were deduced from the DNA. The table has tens of thousands of clones, approximately 91% seen once; the top ten hold approximately 4%. CDR3 length equals 14 residues. Per the germline V gene, CDR1 is LGHNA and CDR2 is YSLEER. V was clipped by 4 bases and J by 4 bases, with 11 bases between them. The chain recombines TRBV4-3 with TRBJ1-3; D call uncertain. This clonotype originated in a man aged 60 to 75 with acute or convalescent COVID-19. The specimen was peripheral blood. CDR3 sequence reads: CASSPSGVGNTIYF. For the CDR3, the DNA is TGCGCCAGCAGCCCCTCCGGGGTGGGAAACACCATATATTTT.